This is a list of T cell receptor beta chains from one sample in a study of beta chain features in type 1 diabetes. TCRdb keeps only in-frame clones here, not all; method: immunoSEQ multiplex PCR. The table has about 650,000 clones, roughly 12% seen once; the top ten hold roughly 0.12%. The sequencing sample was made of naive CD4+ T cells from blood. The receptors originated from a man aged 25 to 45 with type 1 diabetes. CDR3s leave out the opening cysteine and the closing phenylalanine or tryptophan. Some rows have no size entry. The others give once, few or many, or a class for an expanded clone.

V: TRBV5-6
size: -
J: TRBJ2-7
length: 14
CDR3: ASSLLGGRAPVEQY

V: TRBV7-8
size: once
J: TRBJ2-3
length: 12
CDR3: ASSLGGSADTQY

V: TRBV29-1
size: -
J: TRBJ2-5
length: 10
CDR3: SVDRGRETQY

V: TRBV5-4
size: -
J: TRBJ2-5
length: 12
CDR3: ASSSPVGGETQY

V: TRBV4-3
size: few
J: TRBJ1-6
length: 15
CDR3: ASSQDGRGSYNSPLH

V: TRBV7-9
size: few
J: TRBJ2-5
length: 12
CDR3: ASSLSQGQETQY

V: TRBV7-6
size: few
J: TRBJ2-3
length: 12
CDR3: ASIPTQGHSTQY

V: TRBV19
size: few
J: TRBJ1-2
length: 11
CDR3: ASSAGQYYGYT

V: TRBV7-9
size: -
J: TRBJ1-4
length: 13
CDR3: ASSSPESSWEKLF

V: TRBV29-1
size: -
J: -
length: 12
CDR3: SVVQGTRGYEQY

V: TRBV18
size: few
J: TRBJ2-3
length: 11
CDR3: ASSPGRTDTQY

V: TRBV4-3
size: few
J: TRBJ1-2
length: 14
CDR3: ASSQYDRGRNDGYT

V: TRBV9
size: -
J: TRBJ2-2
length: 14
CDR3: ASSARGGPNTGELF

V: TRBV29-1
size: few
J: TRBJ2-1
length: 15
CDR3: SVEGTTGQGQYNEQF

V: TRBV19
size: -
J: TRBJ1-1
length: 11
CDR3: ATTPGGWAEAF

V: TRBV6-4
size: -
J: TRBJ2-1
length: 11
CDR3: ASSEQGFGEQF

V: TRBV30
size: -
J: TRBJ2-3
length: 10
CDR3: AWTQGGDTQY

V: TRBV9
size: -
J: TRBJ2-5
length: 12
CDR3: ASSAGAQQETQY

V: TRBV29-1
size: few
J: TRBJ2-2
length: 12
CDR3: SVAQQVATGELF

V: TRBV27
size: -
J: TRBJ2-3
length: 12
CDR3: ASSRGVGTDTQY

V: TRBV5-1
size: few
J: TRBJ2-7
length: 13
CDR3: ASSLLSGVSYEQY

V: TRBV6-1
size: -
J: TRBJ2-5
length: 10
CDR3: ASKRAKETQY

V: TRBV7-2
size: few
J: TRBJ2-7
length: 12
CDR3: ASSFGSQDYEQY

V: TRBV6-6
size: few
J: TRBJ1-1
length: 12
CDR3: ASSYPGVITEAF

V: TRBV25-1
size: -
J: TRBJ2-5
length: 11
CDR3: ASSGGIQETQY

V: TRBV11-1
size: -
J: TRBJ1-1
length: 10
CDR3: ASSLPDRVAF

V: TRBV10-2
size: -
J: TRBJ2-1
length: 13
CDR3: ASSDHQGVYNEQF

V: TRBV18
size: few
J: TRBJ1-4
length: 11
CDR3: ASSPGQPEKLF

V: TRBV27
size: few
J: TRBJ2-7
length: 11
CDR3: ASKAGSSYEQY

V: TRBV7-6
size: -
J: TRBJ1-2
length: 12
CDR3: ASSFTGSPDGYT

V: TRBV12-1
size: -
J: TRBJ2-2
length: 13
CDR3: ASSRRRGAQGELF

V: TRBV29-1
size: -
J: TRBJ1-1
length: 11
CDR3: SVDRVANTEAF

V: TRBV9
size: -
J: TRBJ2-2
length: 18
CDR3: ASSVVGSRLAGAHTGELF

V: TRBV12-5
size: -
J: TRBJ2-3
length: 11
CDR3: ARKSTSTDTQY

V: TRBV14
size: few
J: TRBJ1-2
length: 13
CDR3: ASSHTGGSNYGYT

V: TRBV7-9
size: few
J: TRBJ2-3
length: 9
CDR3: ASRYEYTQY

V: TRBV15
size: -
J: TRBJ2-3
length: 14
CDR3: ATSRDETGGADTQY

V: TRBV21-1
size: few
J: TRBJ1-6
length: 10
CDR3: ARRGNNSPLH

V: TRBV15
size: few
J: TRBJ2-3
length: 14
CDR3: ATSRDGGAGTDTQY

V: TRBV28
size: few
J: TRBJ2-7
length: 12
CDR3: ASRISTGTHEQY

V: TRBV30
size: -
J: TRBJ1-2
length: 9
CDR3: AWMADYGYT

V: TRBV19
size: -
J: TRBJ1-5
length: 13
CDR3: ASSTESRGSQPQH

V: TRBV7-2
size: -
J: TRBJ2-3
length: 17
CDR3: ASSPNTSGGVTSTDTQY

V: TRBV15
size: few
J: TRBJ1-5
length: 12
CDR3: ATSGSGKPQPQH

V: TRBV4-3
size: few
J: TRBJ1-4
length: 14
CDR3: ASSQGPRPDNEKLF

V: TRBV28
size: -
J: TRBJ1-2
length: 15
CDR3: ASSLASVGAVGYGYT

V: TRBV7-3
size: -
J: TRBJ2-1
length: 13
CDR3: ASSSGGATYNEQF

V: TRBV11-2
size: -
J: TRBJ2-1
length: 14
CDR3: ASSLDPGQVYNEQF

V: TRBV29-1
size: -
J: TRBJ1-6
length: 11
CDR3: SVKDRTNSPLH

V: TRBV18
size: -
J: TRBJ1-1
length: 12
CDR3: ASSALGGGTEAF

V: TRBV29-1
size: few
J: TRBJ1-1
length: 12
CDR3: SVAPGQGNTEAF

V: TRBV2
size: few
J: TRBJ1-1
length: 10
CDR3: ASSYAREQAF

V: TRBV18
size: -
J: TRBJ2-5
length: 13
CDR3: ASSPSTGGQETQY

V: TRBV7-9
size: few
J: TRBJ2-7
length: 9
CDR3: ASSPVYEQY